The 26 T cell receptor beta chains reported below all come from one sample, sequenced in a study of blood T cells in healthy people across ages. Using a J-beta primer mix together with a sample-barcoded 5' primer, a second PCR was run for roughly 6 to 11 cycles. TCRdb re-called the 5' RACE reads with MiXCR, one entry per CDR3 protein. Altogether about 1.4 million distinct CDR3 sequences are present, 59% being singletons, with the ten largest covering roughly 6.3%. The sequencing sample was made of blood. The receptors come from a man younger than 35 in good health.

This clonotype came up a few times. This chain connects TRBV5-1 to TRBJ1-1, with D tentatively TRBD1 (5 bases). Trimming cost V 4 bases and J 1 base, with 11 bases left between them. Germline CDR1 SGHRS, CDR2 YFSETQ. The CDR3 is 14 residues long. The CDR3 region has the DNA TGCGCCAGCAGCATGAGGGACCGGAACACTGAAGCTTTCTTT. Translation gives CASSMRDRNTEAFF.

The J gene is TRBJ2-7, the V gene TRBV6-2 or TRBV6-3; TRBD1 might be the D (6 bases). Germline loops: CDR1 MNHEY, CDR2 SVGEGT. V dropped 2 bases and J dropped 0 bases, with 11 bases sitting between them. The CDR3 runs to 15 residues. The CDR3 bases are TGTGCCAGCAGTTACGGGGGCTTCAGCTCCTACGAGCAGTACTTC. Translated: CASSYGGFSSYEQYF.

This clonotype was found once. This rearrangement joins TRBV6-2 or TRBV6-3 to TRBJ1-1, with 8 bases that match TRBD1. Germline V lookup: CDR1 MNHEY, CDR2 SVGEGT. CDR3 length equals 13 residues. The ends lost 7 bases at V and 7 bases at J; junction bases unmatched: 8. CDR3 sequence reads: CASKQGVSNEAFF. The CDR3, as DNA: TGTGCCAGCAAACAGGGGGTCTCCAATGAAGCTTTCTTT.

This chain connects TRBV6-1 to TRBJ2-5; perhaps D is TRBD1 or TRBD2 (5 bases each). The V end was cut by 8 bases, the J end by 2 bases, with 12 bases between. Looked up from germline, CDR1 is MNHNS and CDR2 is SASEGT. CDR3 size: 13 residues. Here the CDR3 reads CASRDGPQETQYF. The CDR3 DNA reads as TGTGCCAGCCGGGACGGACCTCAAGAGACCCAGTACTTC.

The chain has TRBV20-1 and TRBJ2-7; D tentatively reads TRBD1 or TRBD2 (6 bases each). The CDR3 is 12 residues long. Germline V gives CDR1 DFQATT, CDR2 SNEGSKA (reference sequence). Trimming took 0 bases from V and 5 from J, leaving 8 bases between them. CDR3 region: CSARDGGHEQYF. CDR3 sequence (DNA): TGCAGTGCTAGAGATGGGGGGCACGAGCAGTACTTC.

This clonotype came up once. The CDR3 sequence: CASSHAGGQPYGYTF. The DNA for the CDR3 is TGTGCCAGCAGTCATGCAGGGGGACAGCCCTATGGCTACACCTTC. V usage is TRBV7-2 and J usage is TRBJ1-2, with TRBD1 identical over 7 bases. V trimming: 6 bases; J trimming: 4 bases; junction bases outside the gene matches: 11. Germline CDR1 SGHTA, CDR2 FQGNSA. This CDR3 has 15 residues.

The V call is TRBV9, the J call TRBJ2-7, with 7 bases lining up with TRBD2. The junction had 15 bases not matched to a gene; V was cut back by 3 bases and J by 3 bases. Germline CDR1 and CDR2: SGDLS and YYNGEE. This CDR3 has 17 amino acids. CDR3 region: CASSASSGAYDLYEQYF. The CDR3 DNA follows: TGTGCCAGCAGCGCATCTAGCGGTGCCTATGACCTCTACGAGCAGTACTTC.

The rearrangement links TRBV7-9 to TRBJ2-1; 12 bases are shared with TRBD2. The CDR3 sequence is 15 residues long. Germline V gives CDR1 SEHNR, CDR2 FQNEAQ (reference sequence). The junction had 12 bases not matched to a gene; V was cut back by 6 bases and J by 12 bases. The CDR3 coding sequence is TGTGCCAGCAGAAGACCTCGACTAGCGGGAGATCTGCAGTTCTTC. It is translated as CASRRPRLAGDLQFF.

CDR3: CASRWGRLAIRETQYF. Here the CDR3 DNA reads TGTGCCAGCAGGTGGGGGCGACTAGCCATACGAGAGACCCAGTACTTC. The V call is TRBV7-2, the J call TRBJ2-5, with a tentative D call TRBD2 (7 bases). Trimming left V 6 bases short and J 4 bases short, with 21 bases between. From germline, CDR1 is SGHTA and CDR2 FQGNSA. There are 16 residues in the CDR3.

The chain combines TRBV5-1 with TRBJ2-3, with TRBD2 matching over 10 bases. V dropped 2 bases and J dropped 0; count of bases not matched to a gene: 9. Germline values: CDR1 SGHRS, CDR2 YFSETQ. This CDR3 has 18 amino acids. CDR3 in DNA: TGCGCCAGCAGCTTAACACCCCTAGCGGGAGAGAGCACAGATACGCAGTATTTT. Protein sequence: CASSLTPLAGESTDTQYF.

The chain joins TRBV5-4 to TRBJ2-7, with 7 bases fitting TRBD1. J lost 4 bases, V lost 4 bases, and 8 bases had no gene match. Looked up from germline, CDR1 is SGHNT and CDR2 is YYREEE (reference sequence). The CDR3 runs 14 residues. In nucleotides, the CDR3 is TGTGCCAGCAGCACCCGACAGGGCGGTTACGAGCAGTACTTC. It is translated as CASSTRQGGYEQYF.

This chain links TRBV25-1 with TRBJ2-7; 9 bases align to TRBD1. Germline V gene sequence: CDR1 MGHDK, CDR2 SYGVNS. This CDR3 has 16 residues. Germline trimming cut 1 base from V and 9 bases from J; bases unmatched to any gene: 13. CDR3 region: CASSESGTGLPGAQYF. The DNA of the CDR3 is TGTGCCAGCAGTGAATCCGGGACAGGGTTACCGGGGGCGCAGTACTTC.

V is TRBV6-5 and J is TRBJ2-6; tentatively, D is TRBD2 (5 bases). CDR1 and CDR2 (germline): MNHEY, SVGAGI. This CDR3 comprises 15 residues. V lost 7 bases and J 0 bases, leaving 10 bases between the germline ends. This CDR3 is CASTRAGSGANVLTF. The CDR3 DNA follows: TGTGCCAGCACCCGGGCGGGCTCTGGGGCCAACGTCCTGACTTTC.

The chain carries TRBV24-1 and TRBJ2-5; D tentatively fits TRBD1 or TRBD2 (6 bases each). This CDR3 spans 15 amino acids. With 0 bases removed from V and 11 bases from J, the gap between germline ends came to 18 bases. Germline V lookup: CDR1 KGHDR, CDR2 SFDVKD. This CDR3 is CATSDLRDSRGEQYF. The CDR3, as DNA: TGTGCCACCAGTGATTTGCGGGACTCCAGGGGTGAGCAGTACTTC.

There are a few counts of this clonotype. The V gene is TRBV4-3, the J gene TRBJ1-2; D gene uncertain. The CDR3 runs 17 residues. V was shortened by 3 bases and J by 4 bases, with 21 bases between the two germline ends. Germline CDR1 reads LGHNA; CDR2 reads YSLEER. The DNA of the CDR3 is TGCGCCAGCAGCCACCTTCAACCGGGCCTCTTGGGCTATGGCTACACCTTC. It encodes CASSHLQPGLLGYGYTF.

The CDR3 loop reads CASSYSPGDEQFF. In DNA form, the CDR3 reads TGTGCCAGCAGTTACTCGCCGGGGGATGAGCAGTTCTTC. This sequence joins TRBV6-5 and TRBJ2-1, with a tentative D call TRBD2 (6 bases). The CDR3 consists of 13 residues. V lost 0 bases to trimming and J lost 8 bases, with 8 bases between them. Germline values: CDR1 MNHEY, CDR2 SVGAGI.

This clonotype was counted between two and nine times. CDR3 amino acids: CASSPRREYNEQFF. The CDR3 DNA reads as TGTGCCAGCAGCCCACGGCGGGAGTACAATGAGCAGTTCTTC. This chain joins TRBV7-2 and TRBJ2-1, with 7 bases aligning to TRBD2. V trimming: 5 bases; J trimming: 4 bases; junction bases outside the gene matches: 5. Germline V lookup: CDR1 SGHTA, CDR2 FQGNSA. The CDR3 is 14 amino acids.

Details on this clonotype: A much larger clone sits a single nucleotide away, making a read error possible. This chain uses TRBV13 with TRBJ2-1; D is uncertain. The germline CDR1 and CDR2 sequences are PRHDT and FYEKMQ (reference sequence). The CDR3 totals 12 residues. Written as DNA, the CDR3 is TGTGCCAGCAGCTTCAACTACAATGTGCAGTTCTTC. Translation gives CASSFNYNVQFF.

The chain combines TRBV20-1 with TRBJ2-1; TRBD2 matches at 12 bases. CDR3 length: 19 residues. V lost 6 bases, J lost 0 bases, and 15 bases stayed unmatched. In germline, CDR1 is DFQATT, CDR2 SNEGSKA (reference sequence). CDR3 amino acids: CSAQRPPSGRVSSYNEQFF. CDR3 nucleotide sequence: TGCAGTGCCCAGAGACCTCCTAGCGGGAGGGTTAGCTCCTACAATGAGCAGTTCTTC.

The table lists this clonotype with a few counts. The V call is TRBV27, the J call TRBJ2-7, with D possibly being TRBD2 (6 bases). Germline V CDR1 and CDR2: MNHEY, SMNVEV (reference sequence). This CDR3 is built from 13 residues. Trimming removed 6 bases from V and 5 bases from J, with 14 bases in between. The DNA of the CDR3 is TGTGCCAGCAGCGGCGAGGAGGGTCACGAGCAGTACTTC. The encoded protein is CASSGEEGHEQYF.

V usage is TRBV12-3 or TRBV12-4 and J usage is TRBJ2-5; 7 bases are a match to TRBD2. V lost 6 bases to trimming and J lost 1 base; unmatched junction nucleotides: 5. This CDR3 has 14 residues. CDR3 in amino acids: CASRALAAQETQYF. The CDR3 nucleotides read TGTGCCAGCAGGGCTCTAGCGGCCCAAGAGACCCAGTACTTC.

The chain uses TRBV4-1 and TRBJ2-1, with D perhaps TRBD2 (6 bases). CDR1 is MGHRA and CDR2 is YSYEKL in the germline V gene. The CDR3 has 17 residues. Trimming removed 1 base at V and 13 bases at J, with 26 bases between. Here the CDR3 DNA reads TGCGCCAGCAGCCAAGGACCCGGGACTTGGGGGAATCGGTTCCAGTTCTTC. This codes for CASSQGPGTWGNRFQFF.

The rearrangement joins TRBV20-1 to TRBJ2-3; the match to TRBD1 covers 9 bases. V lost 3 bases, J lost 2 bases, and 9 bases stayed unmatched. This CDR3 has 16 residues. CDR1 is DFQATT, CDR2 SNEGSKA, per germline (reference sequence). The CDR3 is CSARSRTGVFTDTQYF. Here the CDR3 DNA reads TGCAGTGCTAGGTCTAGGACAGGGGTTTTCACAGATACGCAGTATTTT.

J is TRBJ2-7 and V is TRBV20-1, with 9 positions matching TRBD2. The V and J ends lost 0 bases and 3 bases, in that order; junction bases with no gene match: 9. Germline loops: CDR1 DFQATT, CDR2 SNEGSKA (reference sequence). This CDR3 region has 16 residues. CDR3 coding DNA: TGCAGTGCTAGAGAGCCGAGCGGGAGGTCTAACTACGAGCAGTACTTC. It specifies CSAREPSGRSNYEQYF.

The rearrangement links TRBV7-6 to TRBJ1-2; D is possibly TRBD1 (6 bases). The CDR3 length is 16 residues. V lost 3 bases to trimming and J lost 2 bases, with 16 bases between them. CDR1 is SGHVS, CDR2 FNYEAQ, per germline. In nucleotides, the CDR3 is TGTGCCAGCAGCTTCGCGCCGAAAACAGGGAACTATGGCTACACCTTC. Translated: CASSFAPKTGNYGYTF.

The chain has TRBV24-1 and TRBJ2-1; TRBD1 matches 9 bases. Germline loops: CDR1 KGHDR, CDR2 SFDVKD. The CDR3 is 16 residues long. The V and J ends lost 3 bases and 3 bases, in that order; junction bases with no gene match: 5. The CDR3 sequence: CATSDDRGRNYNEQFF. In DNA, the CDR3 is TGTGCCACCAGTGATGACAGGGGGAGAAACTACAATGAGCAGTTCTTC.